This T cell receptor (beta chain) emerged from a study of cytomegalovirus exposure and HLA in healthy donors. CDR1 is SGHNT and CDR2 is YYREEE in the germline V gene (reference sequence). CDR3 size: 19 residues. With V trimmed by 0 bases and J by 4 bases, 10 bases remained unmatched. This PCR relied on a set of 60 Vbeta primers and 13 Jbeta primers. Some clones are missing from TCRdb's copy, which holds only in-frame ones; the method was immunoSEQ multiplex PCR. The table includes around 230,000 clones, roughly 78% detected once. The sequence came from a boy aged 10-17 years in good health and CMV-seronegative. The sample comprised PBMCs. The chain links TRBV5-4 to TRBJ1-6, with 10 bases that match TRBD1. CDR3 DNA: TGTGCCAGCAGCTTGGTCAGGACAGGGGGAGAGTGGTATAATTCACCCCTCCACTTT. This codes for CASSLVRTGGEWYNSPLHF. The whole variable domain, filled in from reference TRBV5-4 and TRBJ1-6, reads ETGVTQSPTHLIKTRGQQVTLRCSSQSGHNTVSWYQQALGQGPQFIFQYYREEENGRGNFPPRFSGLQFPNYSSELNVNALELDDSALYLCASSLVRTGGEWYNSPLHFGNGTRLTVT.